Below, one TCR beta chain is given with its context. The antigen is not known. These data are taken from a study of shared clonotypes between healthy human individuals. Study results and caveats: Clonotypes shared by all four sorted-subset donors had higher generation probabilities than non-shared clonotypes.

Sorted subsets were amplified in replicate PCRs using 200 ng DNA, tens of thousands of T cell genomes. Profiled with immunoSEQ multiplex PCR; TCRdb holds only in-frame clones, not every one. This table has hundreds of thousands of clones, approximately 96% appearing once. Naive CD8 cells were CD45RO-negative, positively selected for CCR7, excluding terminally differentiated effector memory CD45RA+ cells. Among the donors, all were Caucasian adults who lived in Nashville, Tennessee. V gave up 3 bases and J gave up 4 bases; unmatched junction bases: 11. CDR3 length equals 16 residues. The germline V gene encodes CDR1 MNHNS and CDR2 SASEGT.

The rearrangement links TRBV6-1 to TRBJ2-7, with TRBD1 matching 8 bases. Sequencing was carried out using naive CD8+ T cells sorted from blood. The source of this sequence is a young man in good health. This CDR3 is CASSEVDRAPRYEQYF. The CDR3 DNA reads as TGTGCCAGCAGTGAGGTGGACAGGGCCCCTCGTTACGAGCAGTACTTC.